The 27 T cell receptor beta chains reported below all come from one sample, sequenced in a study of chemoradiotherapy in HPV16-positive cancers. Generated by immunoSEQ multiplex PCR, the TCRdb table keeps only in-frame clones and is missing some. The table shows tens of thousands of clones, with more than 70% occurring only once. The sample consisted of blood, taken from a patient who underwent chemoradiotherapy. These receptor sequences come from a human donor with HPV-associated anogenital cancer.

The chain recombines TRBV6-1 with TRBJ1-1; D unresolved. The CDR3 covers 11 residues. Germline CDR1 MNHNS, CDR2 SASEGT. The V end lost 5 bases, the J end lost 4 bases, and 5 bases lay between the germline ends. For the CDR3, the DNA is TGTGCCAGCAGTCGGGGCACTGAAGCTTTCTTT. Translation gives CASSRGTEAFF.

The V gene is TRBV6-5, the J gene TRBJ1-2; D gene unclear. The germline CDR1 and CDR2 sequences are MNHEY and SVGAGI. The CDR3 sequence is 15 residues long. V was trimmed by 5 bases and J by 5 bases, leaving 18 bases between them. DNA for the CDR3: TGTGCCAGCAGTGGTCGGGTCCCCTTCATATATGGCTACACCTTC. Its translation: CASSGRVPFIYGYTF.

V is TRBV10-3 and J is TRBJ1-2; 11 bases match TRBD1. CDR3 size: 17 residues. V was pared by 6 bases and J by 3 bases, with 12 bases of the junction left unmatched. The V gene's germline CDR1 is ENHRY and CDR2 SYGVKD. CDR3 sequence reads: CAISGTGGPSVYYGYTF. The CDR3 DNA reads TGTGCCATCAGCGGGACAGGGGGACCCTCCGTCTACTATGGCTACACCTTC.

The chain has TRBV2 and TRBJ1-6; TRBD1 agrees at 7 bases. Germline CDR1 reads SNHLY; CDR2 reads FYNNEI. V dropped 9 bases and J dropped 7; count of bases not matched to a gene: 9. The CDR3 length is 14 residues. In DNA form, the CDR3 reads TGTGCCAGTGAAACCGGGACAGAAAATTCACCCCTCCACTTT. Translated: CASETGTENSPLHF.

This clone was observed a few times. CDR3 sequence (DNA): TGTGCCAGCACTCCAGGGAGGAATCAGCCCCAGCATTTT. It is translated as CASTPGRNQPQHF. J is TRBJ1-5 and V is TRBV6-6, with D tentatively TRBD1 (5 bases). The ends were cut back, 7 bases at V and 4 bases at J, with 11 bases in the middle. Germline V gene sequence: CDR1 MNHNY, CDR2 SVGAGI (reference sequence). The CDR3 runs to 13 residues.

The chain uses TRBV7-6 and TRBJ2-5, with unresolved D. Germline values: CDR1 SGHVS, CDR2 FNYEAQ. V was cut by 0 bases and J by 5 bases, with 4 bases left in between. The CDR3 extends over 12 amino acids. CDR3 in amino acids: CASSLAGETQYF. The CDR3 DNA is TGTGCCAGCAGCTTAGCGGGGGAGACCCAGTACTTC. The whole variable domain, remainder taken from reference TRBV7-6 and TRBJ2-5, is GAGVSQSPRYKVTKRGQDVALRCDPISGHVSLYWYRQALGQGPEFLTYFNYEAQQDKSGLPNDRFSAERPEGSISTLTIQRTEQRDSAMYRCASSLAGETQYFGPGTRLLVL.

J is TRBJ2-1 and V is TRBV7-9; 7 bases line up with TRBD2. The CDR3 is 16 residues long. Germline lookup yields CDR1 SEHNR and CDR2 FQNEAQ (reference sequence). V lost 1 base to trimming and J lost 4 bases; unmatched junction nucleotides: 7. CDR3 in DNA: TGTGCCAGCAGCTTAGGGGGCGGGAGAAGTTACAATGAGCAGTTCTTC. Translated, it gives CASSLGGGRSYNEQFF.

This clone occurred once. The genes are TRBV5-1 and TRBJ1-5; maybe TRBD1 (6 bases). The germline V and J ends were trimmed by 4 bases and 5 bases, with 10 bases remaining between them. Germline V gene sequence: CDR1 SGHRS, CDR2 YFSETQ. This CDR3 contains 13 residues. In DNA, the CDR3 is TGCGCCAGCAGCGCCAGGGGCGATCAGCCCCAGCATTTT. Protein sequence: CASSARGDQPQHF.

The chain combines TRBV25-1 with TRBJ1-1; 7 bases are shared with TRBD1. The CDR3 covers 15 residues. CDR1 is MGHDK, CDR2 SYGVNS, per germline. After removal of 5 bases from V and 4 bases from J, the junction contained 10 bases not matched to a gene. In DNA form, the CDR3 reads TGTGCCAGCAGTATAGGGGGCGCGGTGGCCACTGAAGCTTTCTTT. Protein: CASSIGGAVATEAFF.

The chain links TRBV19 to TRBJ1-2; 8 positions agree with TRBD1. The germline CDR1 and CDR2 sequences are LNHDA and SQIVND (reference sequence). The CDR3 is 14 residues long. Germline trimming cut 5 bases from V and 5 bases from J; bases unmatched to any gene: 7. The DNA of the CDR3 is TGTGCCAGTAGTGCTCCCGGGACAGGATATGGCTACACCTTC. This translates into CASSAPGTGYGYTF.

The chain uses TRBV10-3 and TRBJ2-7; D is unclear. The V gene lost 4 bases and the J gene lost 4 bases, with 11 bases spanning the gap. Germline assignment: CDR1 ENHRY and CDR2 SYGVKD. The CDR3 length is 13 residues. CDR3 residues: CAISGGGSYEQYF. In DNA, the CDR3 is TGTGCCATCAGTGGCGGCGGCAGTTACGAGCAGTACTTC.

Only one count was recorded for this clone. The rearrangement uses TRBV27 and TRBJ1-2; 7 nucleotides match TRBD1. Germline loops: CDR1 MNHEY, CDR2 SMNVEV (reference sequence). The CDR3 contains 14 residues. With 6 bases clipped from V and 4 bases from J, the junction kept 8 bases outside the gene matches. The CDR3 sequence is CASRSTGRGYGYTF. The CDR3 DNA sequence: TGTGCCAGCAGGTCGACAGGGAGGGGCTATGGCTACACCTTC.

The chain recombines TRBV4-2 with TRBJ2-5; 11 bases are shared with TRBD2. With V trimmed by 4 bases and J by 4 bases, 5 bases remained unmatched. This CDR3 spans 15 amino acids. Germline V gives CDR1 LGHNA, CDR2 YNFKEQ. The CDR3 region has the DNA TGTGCCAGCAGCCGCCTAGCGGGGGGAGGAGAGACCCAGTACTTC. It is translated as CASSRLAGGGETQYF.

The chain employs TRBV6-5 and TRBJ1-2; D remains ambiguous. V dropped 6 bases and J dropped 6 bases, with 20 bases sitting between them. Looked up from germline, CDR1 is MNHEY and CDR2 is SVGAGI. The CDR3 is made up of 15 amino acids. CDR3 residues: CASSRSRPHPHGYTF. DNA for the CDR3: TGTGCCAGCAGCCGGAGCCGGCCGCATCCCCATGGCTACACCTTC.

The chain joins TRBV7-2 to TRBJ2-7; 8 nucleotides agree with TRBD2. V shed 5 bases, J shed 6 bases, and the junction held 12 bases outside the gene matches. The CDR3 consists of 15 residues. Germline V CDR1 and CDR2: SGHTA, FQGNSA. CDR3 sequence: CASSHGGGLGFEQYF. In DNA, the CDR3 is TGTGCCAGCAGCCACGGTGGGGGACTAGGTTTCGAGCAGTACTTC.

The gene calls are TRBV6-5 and TRBJ1-2; D gene ambiguous. The CDR3 contains 13 residues. Trimming shortened V by 2 bases and J by 9 bases, and 13 bases separated the two germline ends. Germline V gene lookup returns CDR1 MNHEY and CDR2 SVGAGI. CDR3 DNA sequence: TGTGCCAGCAGTTACGAGGCGGAGGCTAGCTACACCTTC. Translated, it gives CASSYEAEASYTF.

The chain recombines TRBV5-1 with TRBJ2-7, with D perhaps matching TRBD1 (6 bases). Germline CDR1 and CDR2: SGHRS and YFSETQ. V shed 3 bases and J shed 2 bases, with 21 bases lying between them. This CDR3 contains 17 residues. The CDR3 is CASSSGPTGKITYEQYF. The CDR3 coding sequence is TGCGCCAGCAGCTCGGGACCTACAGGGAAGATTACCTACGAGCAGTACTTC.

The chain has TRBV2 and TRBJ2-7; D may be TRBD1 (6 bases). Germline V CDR1 and CDR2: SNHLY, FYNNEI. V shed 6 bases and J shed 4 bases, with 7 bases lying between them. The CDR3 totals 11 residues. CDR3 sequence reads: CASSDRYEQYF. The CDR3 nucleotides are TGTGCCAGCAGCGACAGGTACGAGCAGTACTTC.

This chain connects TRBV11-2 to TRBJ2-5, with 9 bases lining up with TRBD1. Near its end, the DNA agrees better with TRBJ2-7, so the J call may be wrong. Germline V gene lookup returns CDR1 SGHAT and CDR2 FQNNGV. The CDR3 totals 13 residues. CDR3 DNA sequence: TGTGCCAGCAGCTGGACAGGGGACTACGAGCAGTACTTC. The encoded protein is CASSWTGDYEQYF.

The genes are TRBV19 and TRBJ2-7; D may be TRBD2 (6 bases). This CDR3 has 13 amino acids. V shed 3 bases and J shed 6 bases, with 12 bases lying between them. Germline V gives CDR1 LNHDA, CDR2 SQIVND (reference sequence). Here the CDR3 reads CASSIFGGREQYF. DNA for the CDR3: TGTGCCAGTAGTATTTTCGGGGGACGCGAGCAGTACTTC.

V and J are TRBV28 and TRBJ2-2; D unclear. The CDR3 extends over 12 amino acids. V was shortened by 2 bases and J by 6 bases, with 4 bases between the two germline ends. Germline V gene data show CDR1 as MDHEN and CDR2 as SYDVKM. CDR3: CASSLVSGELFF. The CDR3 region has the DNA TGTGCCAGCAGTTTAGTATCCGGGGAGCTGTTTTTT.

This rearrangement joins TRBV6-1 to TRBJ2-7; D possibly corresponds to TRBD2 (5 bases). Germline CDR1 MNHNS, CDR2 SASEGT. The CDR3 is 13 residues long. The germline V and J ends were trimmed by 2 bases and 4 bases, with 9 bases remaining between them. The CDR3 protein is CASSEYGGYEQYF. The CDR3 DNA is TGTGCCAGCAGTGAATATGGAGGATACGAGCAGTACTTC.

The DNA for the CDR3 is TGCAGCGTCAGCCTTCTAGCGGGAGTAGGTGAGCAGTTCTTC. Translation gives CSVSLLAGVGEQFF. The V call is TRBV29-1, the J call TRBJ2-1; TRBD2 agrees at 10 bases. With V trimmed by 6 bases and J by 9 bases, 11 bases remained unmatched. CDR3 size: 14 residues. CDR1 and CDR2 from the germline V gene are SQVTM and ANQGSEA.

V is TRBV27 and J is TRBJ2-7; D is possibly TRBD1 (6 bases). The V gene lost 1 base and the J gene lost 5 bases, with 12 bases spanning the gap. Per the germline V gene, CDR1 is MNHEY and CDR2 is SMNVEV (reference sequence). The CDR3 length is 14 residues. The CDR3 DNA follows: TGTGCCAGCAGTTTATACGGGGACACCAACGAGCAGTACTTC. It is translated as CASSLYGDTNEQYF.

This clone came up a few times. The chain employs TRBV19 and TRBJ1-5; D gene unclear. Germline V gene data show CDR1 as LNHDA and CDR2 as SQIVND (reference sequence). With 5 bases removed from V and 3 bases from J, the gap between germline ends came to 14 bases. This CDR3 is 15 amino acids long. This CDR3 reads CASSLFSGVNQPQHF. The CDR3 DNA is TGTGCCAGTAGTCTATTCTCGGGCGTCAATCAGCCCCAGCATTTT.

This chain joins TRBV14 and TRBJ1-2; D is perhaps TRBD1 (5 bases). CDR1 and CDR2 from the germline V gene are SGHDN and FVKESK. V dropped 4 bases and J dropped 5 bases, with 11 bases sitting between them. The CDR3 is 13 residues long. The CDR3 loop is CASSRNRNYGYTF. CDR3 nucleotides: TGTGCCAGCAGCCGAAACAGGAATTATGGCTACACCTTC.

The rearrangement links TRBV28 to TRBJ2-3; possibly TRBD2 for D (6 bases). V dropped 3 bases and J dropped 4 bases, with 17 bases sitting between them. The CDR3 has 16 amino acids. CDR1 is MDHEN and CDR2 is SYDVKM in the germline V gene. CDR3 residues: CASSFGMTSGADTQYF. DNA for the CDR3: TGTGCCAGCAGTTTCGGGATGACTAGTGGCGCAGATACGCAGTATTTT.